What follows describes a single TCR beta chain. Using immunoSEQ multiplex PCR, the repertoire was profiled, and TCRdb retains in-frame clones only, with some absent. This sample has 45,000 to 60,000 clones, with around 90% found just once. This record belongs to a study of T cell changes during pregnancy in multiple sclerosis. The CDR3 is 12 amino acids. Per germline, CDR1 MNHEY and CDR2 SMNVEV (reference sequence). Trimming left V 5 bases short and J 6 bases short, with 9 bases between. The TCR sequence derives from a female donor in good health, enrolled as a control in a pregnancy study. The chain recombines TRBV27 with TRBJ2-3, with D tentatively TRBD2 (6 bases). Here the sequenced sample was peripheral blood, taken after pregnancy. CDR3 DNA: TGTGCCAGCAGTCCGGGGGTCGATACGCAGTATTTT. It yields the protein CASSPGVDTQYF.